This TCR beta chain was sequenced for a study of shared clonotypes between healthy human individuals. Trimming at V came to 0 bases and at J to 6 bases, leaving 4 bases not matched to a gene. Per germline, CDR1 SGHRS and CDR2 YFSETQ. This CDR3 has 15 residues. TCRdb keeps only in-frame clones here, not all; method: immunoSEQ multiplex PCR. The sample lists over a million clones, more than 75% occurring once. This sequence originates from a man aged 18 to 30 in good health. Some clones in this sample may be carry-over from other donors' samples. The sequencing input was memory CD4+ T cells from PBMCs. Subset noted: CD45RA-negative fraction. J is TRBJ2-1 and V is TRBV5-1, with 9 bases identical to TRBD2. CDR3: CASSLAELAGNEQFF. The DNA of the CDR3 is TGCGCCAGCAGCTTGGCCGAACTAGCGGGCAATGAGCAGTTCTTC.